Listed here are 19 T cell receptor beta chains from one sample, sequenced in a study of T cell changes during pregnancy in multiple sclerosis. Generated by immunoSEQ multiplex PCR, the TCRdb table keeps only in-frame clones and is missing some. Here the sample spans over 90,000 clones, 90% being singletons. The sample in question was peripheral blood, obtained in the second trimester of pregnancy. All receptors derive from a female donor in good health, enrolled as a control in a pregnancy study.

The rearrangement joins TRBV15 to TRBJ2-5; D is possibly TRBD1 (5 bases). Germline CDR1 and CDR2: LNHNV and YYDKDF (reference sequence). The CDR3 contains 15 residues. Trimming took off 1 base at V and 2 bases at J, with 11 bases between the two ends. CDR3 amino acids: CATSRGEGDQETQYF. In DNA, the CDR3 is TGTGCCACCAGCAGAGGAGAAGGGGATCAAGAGACCCAGTACTTC.

The CDR3, as DNA: TGTGCCAGCAGCCCCCTTGGGGCTGGTAATGAAAAACTGTTTTTT. Protein product: CASSPLGAGNEKLFF. The rearrangement links TRBV28 to TRBJ1-4; D may be TRBD1 (5 bases). Trimming removed 6 bases from V and 4 bases from J, with 15 bases in between. CDR1 is MDHEN, CDR2 SYDVKM, per germline. This CDR3 contains 15 residues.

The rearrangement joins TRBV11-3 to TRBJ2-4; TRBD1 is a possible D gene (5 bases). CDR3 length: 13 amino acids. The V gene lost 6 bases and the J gene lost 5 bases, with 11 bases spanning the gap. Germline V gives CDR1 SGHNT, CDR2 YENEEA. CDR3 sequence: CASSLGHENIQYF. CDR3 bases: TGTGCCAGCAGTCTCGGACACGAAAACATTCAGTACTTC.

The V call is TRBV6-6, the J call TRBJ1-2; 7 bases match TRBD1. CDR1 is MNHNY and CDR2 is SVGAGI in the germline V gene (reference sequence). J was trimmed by 7 bases and V by 6 bases; bases with no gene match: 11. The CDR3 runs to 14 residues. The CDR3 loop reads CASRLGGEKSGYTF. The CDR3 DNA sequence: TGTGCCAGCAGGCTAGGGGGCGAAAAGAGTGGCTACACCTTC.

The V gene is TRBV27, the J gene TRBJ1-1; 8 nucleotides line up with TRBD1. This CDR3 comprises 15 residues. The germline V gene has CDR1 MNHEY and CDR2 SMNVEV (reference sequence). Trimming cost V 5 bases and J 7 bases; bases outside gene matches: 12. CDR3 sequence reads: CASSNPHGQGSEAFF. The CDR3 nucleotides read TGTGCCAGCAGTAACCCTCACGGACAGGGTAGTGAAGCTTTCTTT.

In regard to this clone: This specimen includes other DNA sequences encoding the same CDR3. This chain links TRBV18 with TRBJ1-5; TRBD1 is a possible D gene (5 bases). This CDR3 has 15 residues. V dropped 1 base and J dropped 0 bases, with 7 bases sitting between them. Germline loops: CDR1 KGHSH, CDR2 LQKENI. The CDR3 sequence: CASSPQGASNQPQHF. The DNA of the CDR3 is TGTGCCAGCTCACCACAAGGGGCTAGCAATCAGCCCCAGCATTTT.

The chain employs TRBV7-8 and TRBJ2-1; 8 nucleotides line up with TRBD2. The V segment lost 1 base and the J segment 9 bases; nucleotides outside the gene matches: 14. Looked up from germline, CDR1 is SGHVS and CDR2 is FQNEAQ. The CDR3 extends over 17 amino acids. CDR3 residues: CASSLGLVAGSRGEQFF. The DNA of the CDR3 is TGTGCCAGCAGCTTAGGGCTAGTAGCGGGGTCCCGAGGTGAGCAGTTCTTC.

This rearrangement joins TRBV9 to TRBJ1-1; D is ambiguous. The germline gives CDR1 SGDLS, CDR2 YYNGEE. V gave up 0 bases and J gave up 0 bases, with 6 bases separating them. The CDR3 extends over 14 amino acids. The CDR3 reads CASSVGELNTEAFF. The DNA of the CDR3 is TGTGCCAGCAGCGTAGGGGAGCTGAACACTGAAGCTTTCTTT.

The V gene is TRBV25-1, the J gene TRBJ2-5; 8 nucleotides line up with TRBD1. Germline CDR1 MGHDK, CDR2 SYGVNS. V lost 1 base, J lost 4 bases, and 8 bases stayed unmatched. This CDR3 has 16 amino acids. CDR3 DNA: TGTGCCAGCAGTGAATTCACAGGGGGGTTCTCAGAGACCCAGTACTTC. Protein sequence: CASSEFTGGFSETQYF.

The chain recombines TRBV27 with TRBJ1-1; 10 bases line up with TRBD1. Germline CDR1 and CDR2: MNHEY and SMNVEV (reference sequence). V lost 8 bases to trimming and J lost 3 bases; unmatched junction nucleotides: 15. This CDR3 has 17 residues. In DNA, the CDR3 is TGTGCCAGCCTCCCCCCGCCGGGACAGGGGAGGTACACTGAAGCTTTCTTT. Protein product: CASLPPPGQGRYTEAFF.

Only a few counts were recorded for this clone. This rearrangement joins TRBV18 to TRBJ2-7; possibly TRBD1 for D (5 bases). This CDR3 contains 16 residues. CDR1 is KGHSH and CDR2 is LQKENI in the germline V gene. V dropped 6 bases and J dropped 2 bases, with 20 bases sitting between them. The CDR3 nucleotides are TGTGCCAGCTCCTCGTTAAAAGGGGTCCCGGCCTACGAGCAGTACTTC. This gives the protein CASSSLKGVPAYEQYF.

The CDR3, as DNA: TGTGCCAGCAGGACGGAGACAGGGGGCGATGGCTACACCTTC. Its translation is CASRTETGGDGYTF. The chain combines TRBV6-5 with TRBJ1-2, with 10 bases identical to TRBD1. Trimming at V came to 6 bases and at J to 6 bases, leaving 7 bases not matched to a gene. Looked up from germline, CDR1 is MNHEY and CDR2 is SVGAGI. The CDR3 covers 14 residues.

The genes are TRBV11-2 and TRBJ2-7; 8 bases fit TRBD2. Germline assignment: CDR1 SGHAT and CDR2 FQNNGV. The CDR3 runs 12 residues. Losses at the gene ends were 8 bases for V and 3 bases for J; bases not matched to a gene: 3. CDR3 amino acids: CASDRGGYEQYF. CDR3 DNA: TGTGCCAGCGACCGGGGGGGCTACGAGCAGTACTTC.

This clone occurred once. The V call is TRBV29-1, the J call TRBJ1-1; D might be TRBD1 (6 bases). CDR1 is SQVTM, CDR2 ANQGSEA, per germline. Trimming stripped 2 bases from V and 0 bases from J, with 13 bases between. The CDR3 totals 15 residues. The CDR3 DNA is TGCAGCGTTGAACACAGGGAATTCATGAACACTGAAGCTTTCTTT. It encodes CSVEHREFMNTEAFF. Based on the CDR3 plus reference TRBV29-1 and TRBJ1-1, the full variable domain is SAVISQKPSRDICQRGTSLTIQCQVDSQVTMMFWYRQQPGQSLTLIATANQGSEATYESGFVIDKFPISRPNLTFSTLTVSNMSPEDSSIYLCSVEHREFMNTEAFFGQGTRLTVV.

This chain joins TRBV4-3 and TRBJ2-7; 8 bases align to TRBD2. V lost 0 bases and J lost 0; bases outside the gene matches: 4. Germline lookup yields CDR1 LGHNA and CDR2 YSLEER. This CDR3 is 16 amino acids long. CDR3 DNA: TGCGCCAGCAGCCAAGAGTCGGGAGGGCCCTCCTACGAGCAGTACTTC. Translation gives CASSQESGGPSYEQYF.

The gene calls are TRBV15 and TRBJ1-1, with 9 bases identical to TRBD1. The germline gives CDR1 LNHNV, CDR2 YYDKDF (reference sequence). Losses at the gene ends were 5 bases for V and 4 bases for J; bases not matched to a gene: 8. This CDR3 spans 15 amino acids. The DNA for the CDR3 is TGTGCCACCAGCTCCAAGACAGGGGGGAGCACTGAAGCTTTCTTT. Translation: CATSSKTGGSTEAFF.

The V and J genes are TRBV6-5 and TRBJ2-1, with D possibly being TRBD1 (5 bases). Deletions cut 6 bases from V and 0 bases from J, with 12 bases between. CDR1 is MNHEY, CDR2 SVGAGI, per germline. The CDR3 has 15 residues. The CDR3 reads CASSHRFSSYNEQFF. The CDR3 DNA is TGTGCCAGCAGCCACAGGTTTAGCTCCTACAATGAGCAGTTCTTC.

The gene calls are TRBV5-6 and TRBJ1-3; D gene ambiguous. This CDR3 spans 15 amino acids. The germline gives CDR1 SGHDT, CDR2 YYEEEE. The ends were cut back, 4 bases at V and 6 bases at J, with 17 bases in the middle. In nucleotides, the CDR3 is TGTGCCAGCAGCCAAGCGGGCCTCTCGACAAACACCATATATTTT. It translates to CASSQAGLSTNTIYF.

The genes are TRBV18 and TRBJ2-3; tentative D call: TRBD1 (6 bases). This CDR3 region has 16 residues. V gave up 2 bases and J gave up 4 bases, with 16 bases separating them. Germline values: CDR1 KGHSH, CDR2 LQKENI. CDR3 sequence: CASSPRAGDYADTQYF. In DNA form, the CDR3 reads TGTGCCAGCTCACCAAGGGCAGGGGATTATGCAGATACGCAGTATTTT.